Below are 10 T cell receptor beta chains sequenced from a single sample in a study of technical replicates of blood from a few donors. The repertoire was sequenced with immunoSEQ multiplex PCR; TCRdb's copy has only in-frame clones and lacks some. The sample shows 90,000 to 100,000 clones, nearly 97% of them seen only once. Sequencing was carried out using T cells isolated from PBMCs. The receptors derive from a human donor in good health.

The genes are TRBV25-1 and TRBJ2-2; 8 bases agree with TRBD1. The V gene's germline CDR1 is MGHDK and CDR2 SYGVNS. The ends lost 8 bases at V and 2 bases at J; junction bases unmatched: 7. The CDR3 runs 15 residues. For the CDR3, the DNA is TGTGCCAGCGGGCGTGGACAGGGAAACACCGGGGAGCTGTTTTTT. Amino acid sequence: CASGRGQGNTGELFF.

The rearrangement links TRBV7-9 to TRBJ2-1, with 10 bases fitting TRBD2. Trimming took 7 bases from V and 5 from J; bases not matched to a gene: 11. From germline, CDR1 is SEHNR and CDR2 FQNEAQ (reference sequence). This CDR3 comprises 16 residues. The CDR3 reads CASTLQLAGADNEQFF. For the CDR3, the DNA is TGTGCCAGCACTTTACAGCTAGCGGGAGCCGACAATGAGCAGTTCTTC.

CDR3 residues: CASSLGQGQRGQEKLFF. The CDR3 nucleotides are TGCGCCAGCAGCTTGGGACAGGGGCAGCGGGGCCAGGAAAAACTGTTTTTT. The chain has TRBV5-1 and TRBJ1-4; 8 bases align to TRBD1. This CDR3 has 17 amino acids. Germline CDR1 SGHRS, CDR2 YFSETQ. The V gene end was trimmed by 0 bases and the J gene end by 8 bases; junction bases not matched to a gene: 12.

V is TRBV6-1 and J is TRBJ1-6, with 12 positions matching TRBD1. Trimming removed 7 bases from V and 10 bases from J; junction bases left unmatched: 5. This CDR3 has 14 residues. Germline V gives CDR1 MNHNS, CDR2 SASEGT. DNA of the CDR3: TGTGCCAGCATCTACGGGACAGGGGGCTCACCCCTCCACTTT. This gives the protein CASIYGTGGSPLHF.

This chain joins TRBV6-1 and TRBJ1-4; D might be TRBD1 (5 bases). The CDR3 is 15 residues long. Trimming took off 2 bases at V and 2 bases at J, with 9 bases between the two ends. The germline V gene encodes CDR1 MNHNS and CDR2 SASEGT. The CDR3 here is CASSEWRGTNEKLFF. CDR3 coding DNA: TGTGCCAGCAGTGAATGGAGGGGCACTAATGAAAAACTGTTTTTT.

V is TRBV7-5 and J is TRBJ2-3; the D call TRBD2 from the table was never checked on the DNA. TRBV7-5 is termed a pseudogene. The CDR3 spans 18 residues. In DNA, the CDR3 is TGTGTCAGAAGCTTGGGTCAACCGACCCCCGGGGGTTCCGATACGCAGTATTTT. It translates to CVRSLGQPTPGGSDTQYF.

This chain uses TRBV6-1 with TRBJ2-3; D remains ambiguous. The ends were cut back, 8 bases at V and 6 bases at J, with 9 bases in the middle. Per the germline V gene, CDR1 is MNHNS and CDR2 is SASEGT. This CDR3 region has 11 residues. DNA for the CDR3: TGTGCCAGCGAGATCTGGGATACGCAGTATTTT. Its protein is CASEIWDTQYF.

The chain is built from TRBV25-1 and TRBJ1-3; D might be TRBD1 (5 bases). CDR1 and CDR2 (germline): MGHDK, SYGVNS. Trimming removed 8 bases from V and 0 bases from J, with 20 bases in between. The CDR3 sequence is 17 residues long. CDR3 DNA: TGTGCCAGCGGGACTCTGGAGGGATTGAGCTCTGGAAACACCATATATTTT. It translates to CASGTLEGLSSGNTIYF.

The V gene is TRBV28, the J gene TRBJ1-4, with D possibly TRBD1 on 6 matching bases. Trimming shortened V by 0 bases and J by 7 bases, and 12 bases separated the two germline ends. The V gene's germline CDR1 is MDHEN and CDR2 SYDVKM. This CDR3 comprises 15 residues. The CDR3: CASSLWGQPPEKLFF. For the CDR3, the DNA is TGTGCCAGCAGTTTATGGGGACAACCCCCTGAAAAACTGTTTTTT.

The rearrangement links TRBV7-8 to TRBJ2-7; tentatively, D is TRBD1 (6 bases). Per the germline V gene, CDR1 is SGHVS and CDR2 is FQNEAQ. V was clipped by 5 bases and J by 7 bases, with 24 bases between them. This CDR3 contains 16 residues. CDR3 bases: TGTGCCAGCAGCAAATCCCTAGGGGGAACGGTTGGAGAGCAGTACTTC. Translating gives CASSKSLGGTVGEQYF.